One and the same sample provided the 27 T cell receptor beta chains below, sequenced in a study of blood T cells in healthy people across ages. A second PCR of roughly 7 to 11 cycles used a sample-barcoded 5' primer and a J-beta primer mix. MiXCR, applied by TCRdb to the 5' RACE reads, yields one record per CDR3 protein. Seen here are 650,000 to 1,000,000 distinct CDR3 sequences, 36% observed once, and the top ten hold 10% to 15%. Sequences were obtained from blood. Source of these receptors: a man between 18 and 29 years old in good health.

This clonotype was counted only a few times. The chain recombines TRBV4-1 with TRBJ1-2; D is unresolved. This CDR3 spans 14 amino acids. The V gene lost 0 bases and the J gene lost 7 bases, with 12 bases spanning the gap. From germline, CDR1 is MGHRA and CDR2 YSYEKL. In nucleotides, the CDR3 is TGCGCCAGCAGCCAAGATTGGCGTCCGTCTGGCTACACCTTC. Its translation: CASSQDWRPSGYTF.

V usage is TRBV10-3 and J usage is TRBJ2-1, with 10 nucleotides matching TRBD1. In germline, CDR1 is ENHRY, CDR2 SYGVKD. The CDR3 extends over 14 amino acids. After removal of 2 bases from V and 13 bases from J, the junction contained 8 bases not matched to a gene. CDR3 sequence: CAISEGDRGETQFF. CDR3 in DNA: TGTGCCATCAGTGAGGGGGACAGGGGCGAGACCCAGTTCTTC.

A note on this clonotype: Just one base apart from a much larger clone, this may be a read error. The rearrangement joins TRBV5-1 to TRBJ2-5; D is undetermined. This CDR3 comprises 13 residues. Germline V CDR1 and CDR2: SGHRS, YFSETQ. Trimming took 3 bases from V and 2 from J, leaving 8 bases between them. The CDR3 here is CASSWMPQETQYF. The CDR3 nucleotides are TGCGCCAGCAGCTGGATGCCACAAGAGACCCAGTACTTC. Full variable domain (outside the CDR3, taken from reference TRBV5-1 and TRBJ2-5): KAGVTQTPRYLIKTRGQQVTLSCSPISGHRSVSWYQQTPGQGLQFLFEYFSETQRNKGNFPGRFSGRQFSNSRSEMNVSTLELGDSALYLCASSWMPQETQYFGPGTRLLVL.

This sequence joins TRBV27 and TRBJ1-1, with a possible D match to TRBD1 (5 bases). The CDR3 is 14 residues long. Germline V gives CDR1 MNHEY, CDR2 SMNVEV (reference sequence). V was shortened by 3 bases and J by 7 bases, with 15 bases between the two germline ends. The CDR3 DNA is TGTGCCAGCAGTTTTAAAGCAGGGTTTGGTGAAGCTTTCTTT. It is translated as CASSFKAGFGEAFF.

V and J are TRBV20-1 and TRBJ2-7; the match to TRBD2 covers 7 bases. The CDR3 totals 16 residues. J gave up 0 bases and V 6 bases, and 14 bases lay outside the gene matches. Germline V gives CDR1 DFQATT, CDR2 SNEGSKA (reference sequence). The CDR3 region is CSANAGERASSYEQYF. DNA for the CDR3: TGCAGTGCGAATGCGGGGGAAAGGGCTAGCTCCTACGAGCAGTACTTC.

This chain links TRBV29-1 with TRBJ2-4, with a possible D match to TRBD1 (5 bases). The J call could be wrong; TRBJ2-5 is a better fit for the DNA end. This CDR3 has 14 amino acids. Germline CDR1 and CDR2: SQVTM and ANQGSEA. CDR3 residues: CSVVLQALTGTQYF. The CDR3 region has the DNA TGCAGCGTTGTTCTTCAGGCCCTAACAGGGACCCAGTACTTC.

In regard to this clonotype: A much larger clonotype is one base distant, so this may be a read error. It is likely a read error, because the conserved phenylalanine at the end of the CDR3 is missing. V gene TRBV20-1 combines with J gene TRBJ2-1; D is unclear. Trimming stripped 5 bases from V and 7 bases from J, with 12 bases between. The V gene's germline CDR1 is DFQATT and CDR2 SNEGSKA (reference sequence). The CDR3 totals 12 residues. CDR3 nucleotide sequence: TGCAGTGCTGGACCGTGGATTAATGAGCAGTTCTAC. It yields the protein CSAGPWINEQFY.

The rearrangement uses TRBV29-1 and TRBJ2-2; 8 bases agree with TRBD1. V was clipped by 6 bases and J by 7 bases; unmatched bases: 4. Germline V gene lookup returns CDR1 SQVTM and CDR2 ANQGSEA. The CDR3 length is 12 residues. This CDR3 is CSVQGQGGELFF. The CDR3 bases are TGCAGCGTCCAAGGACAGGGCGGGGAGCTGTTTTTT.

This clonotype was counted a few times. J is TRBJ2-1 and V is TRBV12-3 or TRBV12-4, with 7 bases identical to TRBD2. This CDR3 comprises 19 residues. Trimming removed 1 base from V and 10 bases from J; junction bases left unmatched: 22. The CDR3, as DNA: TGTGCCAGCAGTTTAGACTGGGGGGGGACGATGAGACCTTCGAGGGAGCAGTTCTTC. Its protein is CASSLDWGGTMRPSREQFF.

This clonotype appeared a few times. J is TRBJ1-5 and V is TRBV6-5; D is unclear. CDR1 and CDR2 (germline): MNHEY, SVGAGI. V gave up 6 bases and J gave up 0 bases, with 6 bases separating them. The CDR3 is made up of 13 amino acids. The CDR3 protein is CASSGYSNQPQHF. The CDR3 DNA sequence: TGTGCCAGCAGCGGGTATAGCAATCAGCCCCAGCATTTT.

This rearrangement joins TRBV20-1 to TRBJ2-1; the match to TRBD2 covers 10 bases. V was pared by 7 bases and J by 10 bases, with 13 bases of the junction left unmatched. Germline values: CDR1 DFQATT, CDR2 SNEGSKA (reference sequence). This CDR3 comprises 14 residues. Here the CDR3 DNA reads TGCAGTGTCAGAGGTCAGCGGGGGGGGGTAGAGCAGTTCTTC. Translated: CSVRGQRGGVEQFF.

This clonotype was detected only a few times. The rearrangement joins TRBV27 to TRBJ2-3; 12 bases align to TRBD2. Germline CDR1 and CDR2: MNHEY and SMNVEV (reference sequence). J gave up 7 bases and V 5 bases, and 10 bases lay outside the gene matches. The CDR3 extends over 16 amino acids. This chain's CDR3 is CASSPRTSGNLYTQYF. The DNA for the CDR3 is TGTGCCAGCAGTCCCCGGACTAGCGGGAATCTATATACGCAGTATTTT.

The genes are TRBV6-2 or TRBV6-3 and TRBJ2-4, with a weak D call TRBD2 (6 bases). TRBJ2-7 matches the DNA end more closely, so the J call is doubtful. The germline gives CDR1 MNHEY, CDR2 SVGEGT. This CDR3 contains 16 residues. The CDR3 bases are TGTGCCAGCAGTTACTTTGCTGGGACTGTATCCTACGAGCAGTACTTC. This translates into CASSYFAGTVSYEQYF.

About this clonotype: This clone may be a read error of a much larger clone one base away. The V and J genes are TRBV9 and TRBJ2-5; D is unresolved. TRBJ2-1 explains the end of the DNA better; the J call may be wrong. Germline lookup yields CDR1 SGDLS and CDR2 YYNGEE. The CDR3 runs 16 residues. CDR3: CASSVDSVTYQETQFF. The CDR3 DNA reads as TGTGCCAGCAGCGTAGACAGTGTGACCTACCAAGAGACCCAGTTCTTC.

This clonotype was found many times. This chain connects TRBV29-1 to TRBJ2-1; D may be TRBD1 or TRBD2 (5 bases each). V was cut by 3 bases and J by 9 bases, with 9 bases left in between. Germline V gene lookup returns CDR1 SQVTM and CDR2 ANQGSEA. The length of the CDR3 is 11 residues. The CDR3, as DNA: TGCAGCGTTGAGTCTGGGACTGAGCAGTTCTTC. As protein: CSVESGTEQFF.

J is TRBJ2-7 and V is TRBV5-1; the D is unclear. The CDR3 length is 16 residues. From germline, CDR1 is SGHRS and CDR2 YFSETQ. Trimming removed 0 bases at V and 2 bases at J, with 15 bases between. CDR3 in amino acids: CASSLDNWRRAYEQYF. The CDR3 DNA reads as TGCGCCAGCAGCTTGGATAACTGGCGGAGAGCCTACGAGCAGTACTTC. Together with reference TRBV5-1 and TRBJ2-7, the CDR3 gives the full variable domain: KAGVTQTPRYLIKTRGQQVTLSCSPISGHRSVSWYQQTPGQGLQFLFEYFSETQRNKGNFPGRFSGRQFSNSRSEMNVSTLELGDSALYLCASSLDNWRRAYEQYFGPGTRLTVT.

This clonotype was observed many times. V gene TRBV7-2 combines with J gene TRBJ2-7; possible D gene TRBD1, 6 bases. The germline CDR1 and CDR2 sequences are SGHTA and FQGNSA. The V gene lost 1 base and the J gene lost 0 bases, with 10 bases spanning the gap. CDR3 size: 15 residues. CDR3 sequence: CASSLGSGVSYEQYF. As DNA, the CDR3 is TGTGCCAGCAGCTTAGGTTCAGGGGTCTCCTACGAGCAGTACTTC.

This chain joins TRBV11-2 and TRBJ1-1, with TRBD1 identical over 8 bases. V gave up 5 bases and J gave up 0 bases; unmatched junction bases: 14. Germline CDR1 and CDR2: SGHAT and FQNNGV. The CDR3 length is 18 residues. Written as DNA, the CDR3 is TGTGCCAGCAGCCATGGGACAGGATACACTAACTTGAACACTGAAGCTTTCTTT. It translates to CASSHGTGYTNLNTEAFF.

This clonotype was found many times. The CDR3 DNA reads TGTGCCATCAGCACCAGACAGGGCTCCTACAATGAGCAGTTCTTC. It specifies CAISTRQGSYNEQFF. The chain carries TRBV10-3 and TRBJ2-1; 7 bases line up with TRBD1. V shed 6 bases, J shed 0 bases, and the junction held 5 bases outside the gene matches. This CDR3 comprises 15 residues. Germline assignment: CDR1 ENHRY and CDR2 SYGVKD.

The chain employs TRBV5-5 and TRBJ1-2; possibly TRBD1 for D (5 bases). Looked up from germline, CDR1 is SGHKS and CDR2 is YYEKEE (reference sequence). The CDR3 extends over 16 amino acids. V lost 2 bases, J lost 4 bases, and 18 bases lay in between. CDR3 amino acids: CASSFLAPGMTYGYTF. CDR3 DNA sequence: TGTGCCAGCAGCTTTCTGGCCCCAGGGATGACCTATGGCTACACCTTC.

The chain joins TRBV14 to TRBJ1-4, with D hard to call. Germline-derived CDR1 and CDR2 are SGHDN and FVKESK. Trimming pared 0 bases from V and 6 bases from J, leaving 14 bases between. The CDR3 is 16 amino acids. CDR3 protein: CASSQDRRTEYEKLFF. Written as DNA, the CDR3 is TGTGCCAGCAGCCAAGATCGCCGGACGGAGTATGAAAAACTGTTTTTT.

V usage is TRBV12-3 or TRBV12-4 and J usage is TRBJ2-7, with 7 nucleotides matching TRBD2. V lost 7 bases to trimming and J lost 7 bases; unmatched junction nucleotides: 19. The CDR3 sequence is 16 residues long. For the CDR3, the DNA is TGTGCCAGCAAACTCGGAACGGGGGGAATCGGAAATGAGCAGTACTTC. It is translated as CASKLGTGGIGNEQYF.

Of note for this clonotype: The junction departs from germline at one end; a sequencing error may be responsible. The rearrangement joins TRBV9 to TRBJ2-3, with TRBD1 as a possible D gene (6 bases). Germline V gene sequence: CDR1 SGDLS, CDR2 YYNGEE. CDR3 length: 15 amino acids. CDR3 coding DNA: TGTGCCTGCAGCTTTCGGACAGAGAGCACAGATACGCAGTATTTT. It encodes CACSFRTESTDTQYF.

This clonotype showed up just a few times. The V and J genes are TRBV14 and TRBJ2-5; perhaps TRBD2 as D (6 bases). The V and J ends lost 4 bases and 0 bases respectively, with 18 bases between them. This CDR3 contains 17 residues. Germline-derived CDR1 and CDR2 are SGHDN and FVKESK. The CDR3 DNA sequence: TGTGCCAGCAGCCCGGAGGGCGGGGATGCGTACCAAGAGACCCAGTACTTC. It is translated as CASSPEGGDAYQETQYF. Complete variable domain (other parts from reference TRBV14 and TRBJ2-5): EAGVTQFPSHSVIEKGQTVTLRCDPISGHDNLYWYRRVMGKEIKFLLHFVKESKQDESGMPNNRFLAERTGGTYSTLKVQPAELEDSGVYFCASSPEGGDAYQETQYFGPGTRLLVL.

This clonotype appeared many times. The DNA for the CDR3 is TGCGCCAGCAGCCAGGAAGTATCGGGGACTCCACACAATGAGCAGTTCTTC. It specifies CASSQEVSGTPHNEQFF. The chain recombines TRBV4-3 with TRBJ2-1; possible D gene TRBD2, 6 bases. Germline lookup yields CDR1 LGHNA and CDR2 YSLEER. Trimming left V 3 bases short and J 5 bases short, with 20 bases between. The CDR3 extends over 17 amino acids.

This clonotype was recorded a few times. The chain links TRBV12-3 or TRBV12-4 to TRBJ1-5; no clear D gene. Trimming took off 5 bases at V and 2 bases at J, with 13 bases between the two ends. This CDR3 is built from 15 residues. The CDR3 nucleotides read TGTGCCAGCAGTGATTCCATGGGCGGCAATCAGCCCCAGCATTTT. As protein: CASSDSMGGNQPQHF.

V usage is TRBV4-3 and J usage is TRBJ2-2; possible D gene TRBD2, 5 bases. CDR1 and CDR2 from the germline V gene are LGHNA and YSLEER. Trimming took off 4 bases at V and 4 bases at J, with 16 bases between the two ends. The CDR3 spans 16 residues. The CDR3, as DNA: TGCGCCAGCAGCCTCCGATACGGGGAAGCCACCGGGGAGCTGTTTTTT. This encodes CASSLRYGEATGELFF.